Listed here is a single T cell receptor beta chain. No antigen is known for it. This entry comes from a study of siplizumab effects on memory and regulatory T cells. At the level of the study: Mixed lymphocyte reactions were performed as paired cultures containing siplizumab at approximately 0.92 ug/mL or no drug. General study results and limits: Significantly reduced by siplizumab was the cumulative frequency of alloreactive sequences, namely those traceable to unstimulated CD4+ memory cells. Siplizumab conditions gave an average of around 70% Treg-derived mappable alloreactive CD4+ clones, versus about 30% for controls.

CDR3 length equals 16 residues. Looked up from germline, CDR1 is SEHNR and CDR2 is FQNEAQ (reference sequence). V lost 5 bases and J lost 5, with 19 bases in between. The mixed lymphocyte reaction cells underwent coculture at 37°C for approximately six days. TCRdb's table, derived via immunoSEQ multiplex PCR, lists solely in-frame clones and lacks some. Among approximately 5,000 clones listed, 45% to 55% were seen once. V and J are TRBV7-9 and TRBJ1-5; D is uncertain. This TCR came from a human donor in good health; the cells came from an allogeneic mixed lymphocyte reaction. Some clones in this sample may be carry-over from other donors' samples. Specimen: CFSE-low (dividing) CD8+ T cells sorted from an allogeneic mixed lymphocyte reaction. The CDR3 DNA reads TGTGCCAGCAGCGCGCCCTCGAAGGATGGCGATCAGCCCCAGCATTTT. Protein: CASSAPSKDGDQPQHF.